The clone carrying this T cell receptor beta chain was counted between two and nine times. Primed by a sample-barcoded 5' primer and a J-beta primer mix, a second PCR proceeded for about 6 to 12 cycles. TCRdb re-called the 5' RACE reads through MiXCR, storing one row per CDR3 protein. The top ten hold approximately 40% of the sample, which has around 800,000 distinct CDR3 sequences, 50% to 65% seen once. Every donor contributed about 10 milliliters of peripheral blood by blood draw. This specimen belongs to a study of blood T cells in healthy people across ages. The sequenced material came from blood. This TCR was sampled from a man aged 80 or over in good health.

The CDR3 region is CASSVVKGTGYTF. The CDR3 DNA sequence: TGTGCCAGCAGCGTAGTAAAGGGGACTGGCTACACCTTC. V gene TRBV9 combines with J gene TRBJ1-2; the D gene is possibly TRBD1 (5 bases). The V gene's germline CDR1 is SGDLS and CDR2 YYNGEE. Trimming shortened V by 0 bases and J by 7 bases, and 10 bases separated the two germline ends. CDR3 length: 13 residues.